Presented here are 17 T cell receptor beta chains from one specimen sequenced in a study of CD8+CD57+ T cells in acquired aplastic anemia (dated by TCRdb to the late 2010s). The sequencer listed for this sample is Illumina HiSeq 2000. Genomic DNA was used as template for profiling of TCR beta VDJ combinations and CDR3 sequences. TCRdb trimmed the raw reads at Q25, called clones with MiXCR and kept productive beta chains. When rows share a CDR3 protein, they turn into one entry using the most common DNA and genes. In all, the sample holds roughly 150,000 distinct CDR3 sequences, and approximately 44% of those were seen once. In total, the top ten clones hold roughly 2.9% of the sample. Flow cytometry had shown CD8+CD57+ cell expansion in the patients selected for sequencing. Sample: sorted CD4+, CD8+, or CD8+CD57+ T cells (not recorded which) from PBMCs. These receptor sequences come from a human donor with aplastic anemia.

CDR3 sequence (DNA): TGCAGCGTTGACACAGGGGCTGGAAACACCATATATTTT. Translated, it gives CSVDTGAGNTIYF. The chain recombines TRBV29-1 with TRBJ1-3, with TRBD1 matching 7 bases. The CDR3 totals 13 residues. V lost 3 bases and J lost 2; bases outside the gene matches: 1. CDR1 is SQVTM, CDR2 ANQGSEA, per germline. Complete variable domain (other parts from reference TRBV29-1 and TRBJ1-3): SAVISQKPSRDICQRGTSLTIQCQVDSQVTMMFWYRQQPGQSLTLIATANQGSEATYESGFVIDKFPISRPNLTFSTLTVSNMSPEDSSIYLCSVDTGAGNTIYFGEGSWLTVV.

Of note for this clonotype: A read error may produce the germline difference seen at one junction end. The rearrangement joins TRBV7-6 to TRBJ1-2; tentatively, D is TRBD1 (6 bases). The CDR3 totals 13 residues. Germline loops: CDR1 SGHVS, CDR2 FNYEAQ. DNA of the CDR3: TGTGCCAGCAGCTTATCAGGGGCAGATGGCTACGCCTTC. It codes for CASSLSGADGYAF.

This clonotype was picked up one time. The chain joins TRBV25-1 to TRBJ1-2; the match to TRBD1 covers 11 bases. V trimming: 3 bases; J trimming: 5 bases; junction bases outside the gene matches: 5. The CDR3 runs to 15 residues. Germline assignment: CDR1 MGHDK and CDR2 SYGVNS. The CDR3 here is CASSDPGQGVYGYTF. The CDR3 DNA sequence: TGTGCCAGCAGTGATCCGGGACAGGGGGTTTATGGCTACACCTTC.

This chain uses TRBV9 with TRBJ1-6; 10 nucleotides line up with TRBD1. The CDR3 contains 15 residues. The V gene end was trimmed by 4 bases and the J gene end by 9 bases; junction bases not matched to a gene: 7. Germline V lookup: CDR1 SGDLS, CDR2 YYNGEE. CDR3 protein: CASSTFDRGLSPLHF. As DNA, the CDR3 is TGTGCCAGCAGCACCTTCGACAGGGGGCTTTCACCCCTCCACTTT.

The chain links TRBV13 to TRBJ1-3; D may be TRBD1 (5 bases). CDR3 length: 14 amino acids. V was cut by 9 bases and J by 0 bases, with 12 bases left in between. The germline V gene has CDR1 PRHDT and CDR2 FYEKMQ (reference sequence). CDR3 sequence reads: CASLDSNSGNTIYF. DNA of the CDR3: TGTGCCAGTCTCGACAGTAACTCTGGAAACACCATATATTTT.

This clonotype was observed a few times. This chain joins TRBV6-1 and TRBJ1-6; TRBD1 matches at 9 bases. The CDR3 is 16 amino acids. The V and J ends lost 4 bases and 8 bases, in that order; junction bases with no gene match: 9. From germline, CDR1 is MNHNS and CDR2 SASEGT. CDR3 coding DNA: TGTGCCAGCAGTGCTCGGCCGGGACAGGGTGATTCACCCCTCCACTTT. Translating gives CASSARPGQGDSPLHF.

The V gene is TRBV7-8, the J gene TRBJ1-5; D is unclear. The CDR3 consists of 13 residues. V was pared by 9 bases and J by 7 bases, with 16 bases between. Germline lookup yields CDR1 SGHVS and CDR2 FQNEAQ. The CDR3 reads CASQVGEGQPQHF. CDR3 in DNA: TGTGCCAGTCAGGTTGGGGAAGGGCAGCCCCAGCATTTT.

The chain links TRBV18 to TRBJ1-1; no reliable D call. The CDR3 covers 13 residues. V was pared by 1 base and J by 5 bases, with 8 bases between. In germline, CDR1 is KGHSH, CDR2 LQKENI. CDR3 in DNA: TGTGCCAGCTCACCACTTCCGGGTACTGAAGCTTTCTTT. Protein product: CASSPLPGTEAFF.

The rearrangement joins TRBV7-8 to TRBJ2-7, with D possibly TRBD2 on 6 matching bases. The CDR3 is made up of 15 amino acids. Germline values: CDR1 SGHVS, CDR2 FQNEAQ. Trimming took off 6 bases at V and 0 bases at J, with 15 bases between the two ends. CDR3 in DNA: TGTGCCAGCAGTAGCTTCCGGGACTTCTCCTACGAGCAGTACTTC. The encoded protein is CASSSFRDFSYEQYF.

On this clonotype itself: At one end the junction does not follow the germline gene, possibly because of a read error. The V call is TRBV29-1, the J call TRBJ1-1; D is ambiguous. There are 11 residues in the CDR3. Germline assignment: CDR1 SQVTM and CDR2 ANQGSEA. The CDR3 here is CSVEVNTEAFF. Written as DNA, the CDR3 is TGCAGCGTGGAAGTGAACACTGAAGCTTTCTTT.

The chain combines TRBV10-3 with TRBJ1-2; D unresolved. The germline CDR1 and CDR2 sequences are ENHRY and SYGVKD. V dropped 5 bases and J dropped 4 bases, with 8 bases sitting between them. There are 12 residues in the CDR3. This chain's CDR3 is CAISSGPYGYTF. In DNA form, the CDR3 reads TGTGCCATCAGTTCGGGTCCCTATGGCTACACCTTC.

This clonotype is a singleton in its sample. The V call is TRBV25-1, the J call TRBJ1-3; no reliable D call. The CDR3 sequence is 18 residues long. Germline CDR1 MGHDK, CDR2 SYGVNS. The germline V and J ends were trimmed by 0 bases and 0 bases, with 15 bases remaining between them. The CDR3 DNA reads TGTGCCAGCAGTGAATATATGGGAGGGTTACTCTCTGGAAACACCATATATTTT. It yields the protein CASSEYMGGLLSGNTIYF.

This clonotype was counted at least ten times. The CDR3 nucleotides are TGTGCCAGTAGTTCTCATCTTGGACAGGCCATGAACACTGAAGCTTTCTTT. Its protein product is CASSSHLGQAMNTEAFF. This sequence joins TRBV19 and TRBJ1-1; 7 bases line up with TRBD1. Germline V gene data show CDR1 as LNHDA and CDR2 as SQIVND (reference sequence). The CDR3 totals 17 residues. V dropped 5 bases and J dropped 0; count of bases not matched to a gene: 12.

CDR3 coding DNA: TGTGCCACCAGTGATAATGCGGGGGTTGGAAACATTCAGTACTTC. This translates into CATSDNAGVGNIQYF. The J gene is TRBJ2-4, the V gene TRBV24-1; 7 positions agree with TRBD2. CDR3 size: 15 residues. Germline V gene sequence: CDR1 KGHDR, CDR2 SFDVKD. V was clipped by 3 bases and J by 6 bases; unmatched bases: 7.

This clonotype was recorded once. The CDR3 region is CSAPIAGEGETQYF. For the CDR3, the DNA is TGCAGTGCCCCTATAGCGGGGGAAGGAGAGACCCAGTACTTC. The rearrangement joins TRBV20-1 to TRBJ2-5; TRBD2 aligns across 9 bases. The CDR3 totals 14 residues. The ends lost 6 bases at V and 4 bases at J; junction bases unmatched: 9. Germline V gene lookup returns CDR1 DFQATT and CDR2 SNEGSKA (reference sequence).

The chain couples TRBV7-6 to TRBJ1-5; D ambiguous. V was cut by 5 bases and J by 1 base, with 9 bases left in between. CDR1 and CDR2 from the germline V gene are SGHVS and FNYEAQ. The CDR3 loop spans 14 amino acids. CDR3 bases: TGTGCCAGCAGCCCCGACATGAGCAATCAGCCCCAGCATTTT. It translates to CASSPDMSNQPQHF.

Regarding this clonotype: This may arise from a read error, as a much more abundant clone is one base away. CDR3 in DNA: TGTGCCAGCAGCCAAAAAATCCGACAGGCCACCTACGGGCAGTACTTC. Translating gives CASSQKIRQATYGQYF. The chain couples TRBV7-3 to TRBJ2-7; a possible D gene is TRBD1 (6 bases). The germline V gene encodes CDR1 SGHTA and CDR2 FQGTGA. The CDR3 loop spans 16 amino acids.